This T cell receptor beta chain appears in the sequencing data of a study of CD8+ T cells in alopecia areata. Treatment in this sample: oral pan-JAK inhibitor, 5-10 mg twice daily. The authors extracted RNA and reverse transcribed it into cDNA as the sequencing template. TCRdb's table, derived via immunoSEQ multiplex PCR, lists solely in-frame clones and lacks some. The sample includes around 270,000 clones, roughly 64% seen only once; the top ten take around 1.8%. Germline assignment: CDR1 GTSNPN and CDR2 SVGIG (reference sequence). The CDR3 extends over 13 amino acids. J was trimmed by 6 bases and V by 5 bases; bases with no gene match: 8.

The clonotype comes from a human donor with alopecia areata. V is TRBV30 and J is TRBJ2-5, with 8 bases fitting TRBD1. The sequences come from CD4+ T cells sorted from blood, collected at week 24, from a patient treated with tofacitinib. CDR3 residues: CAWALQGVKTQYF. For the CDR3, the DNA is TGTGCCTGGGCCCTACAGGGGGTGAAGACCCAGTACTTC.